The 30 T cell receptor beta chains presented below share a single source sample, sequenced in a study of monozygotic twins with inflammatory bowel disease. One entry per CDR3 protein, without DNA, is what TCRdb gives after re-calling the 5' RACE reads. This sample contains more than 350,000 distinct CDR3 sequences. Sequenced input: blood. The receptors were sampled from a human donor with ulcerative colitis or Crohn's disease, or a healthy co-twin of an affected twin (not recorded which).

The genes are TRBV4-2 and TRBJ1-1; checking the TCRdb D call of TRBD1 is not possible without DNA. The CDR3 extends over 15 amino acids. Germline V gene lookup returns CDR1 LGHNA and CDR2 YNFKEQ. The CDR3 spells CASSNNQGPNTEAFF.

CDR3 protein: CASSPEGGPGTQYF. The gene calls are TRBV7-9 and TRBJ2-5; TCRdb gives TRBD2 as the D gene, but with no DNA this cannot be confirmed. The CDR3 runs to 14 residues. Germline V lookup: CDR1 SEHNR, CDR2 FQNEAQ (reference sequence). Supplemented by reference TRBV7-9 and TRBJ2-5, the full variable domain reads DTGVSQNPRHKITKRGQNVTFRCDPISEHNRLYWYRQTLGQGPEFLTYFQNEAQLEKSRLLSDRFSAERPKGSFSTLEIQRTEQGDSAMYLCASSPEGGPGTQYFGPGTRLLVL.

The V and J genes are TRBV20-1 and TRBJ1-3; the TCRdb D gene call, TRBD1, has no DNA to confirm it. CDR3 length equals 13 residues. Germline values: CDR1 DFQATT, CDR2 SNEGSKA (reference sequence). The CDR3 loop is CSAPTGVGNTIYF.

The J gene is TRBJ2-1, the V gene TRBV12-3 or TRBV12-4. This CDR3 contains 11 residues. CDR3 sequence reads: CASLAGGEQFF.

This chain uses TRBV5-4 with TRBJ2-1; TCRdb reports TRBD2, a call that lacks DNA to check it against. CDR1 and CDR2 (germline): SGHNT, YYREEE (reference sequence). The CDR3 runs 15 residues. The CDR3 loop reads CASSLDSGANNEQFF.

The rearrangement uses TRBV7-2 and TRBJ1-5; TCRdb's D call, TRBD1, is unchecked because there is no DNA. The CDR3 runs 13 residues. Germline V gene lookup returns CDR1 SGHTA and CDR2 FQGNSA. The CDR3 sequence: CASSFRRGQPQHF.

The chain links TRBV6-6 to TRBJ2-3; TCRdb designates TRBD1, a call that cannot be tested without DNA. Germline loops: CDR1 MNHNY, CDR2 SVGAGI (reference sequence). This CDR3 contains 12 residues. The CDR3 is CASGRATDTQYF.

V and J are TRBV7-9 and TRBJ2-1. Germline lookup yields CDR1 SEHNR and CDR2 FQNEAQ (reference sequence). The CDR3 contains 17 residues. CDR3 residues: CASSLEVNLRSYNEQFF.

The gene calls are TRBV20-1 and TRBJ1-2; TCRdb proposes TRBD1, but this gene call is untestable without DNA. From germline, CDR1 is DFQATT and CDR2 SNEGSKA (reference sequence). This CDR3 region has 13 residues. This CDR3 is CSAIETGEYGYTF.

The chain has TRBV30 and TRBJ1-1. The CDR3 is 11 amino acids. Germline assignment: CDR1 GTSNPN and CDR2 SVGIG (reference sequence). The CDR3 sequence: CAWSVDTEAFF. Full variable domain (missing parts from reference TRBV30 and TRBJ1-1): SQTIHQWPATLVQPVGSPLSLECTVEGTSNPNLYWYRQAAGRGLQLLFYSVGIGQISSEVPQNLSASRPQDRQFILSSKKLLLSDSGFYLCAWSVDTEAFFGQGTRLTVV.

This chain links TRBV25-1 with TRBJ1-4. This CDR3 spans 15 amino acids. The germline CDR1 and CDR2 sequences are MGHDK and SYGVNS. This chain's CDR3 is CASSQWEGRSEKLFF.

The chain couples TRBV5-1 to TRBJ2-4; TCRdb proposes TRBD1, but this gene call is untestable without DNA. This CDR3 contains 19 residues. Germline V lookup: CDR1 SGHRS, CDR2 YFSETQ. The CDR3 spells CASSLSGGLSDIAKNIQYF.

V usage is TRBV11-2 and J usage is TRBJ2-3; TCRdb reports TRBD2, a call that lacks DNA to check it against. The germline CDR1 and CDR2 sequences are SGHAT and FQNNGV. The CDR3 contains 16 residues. The chain's CDR3 is CASSSGTSGRTDTQYF.

The chain is built from TRBV12-3 or TRBV12-4 and TRBJ1-2; TCRdb gives TRBD1 as the D gene, but with no DNA this cannot be confirmed. The CDR3 extends over 12 amino acids. The chain's CDR3 is CASSAGYYGYTF.

CDR3 in amino acids: CSVGTGGNTIYF. The J gene is TRBJ1-3, the V gene TRBV29-1; TCRdb's D call of TRBD1 is untestable without DNA. The germline gives CDR1 SQVTM, CDR2 ANQGSEA. The CDR3 runs 12 residues.

The chain links TRBV12-3 or TRBV12-4 to TRBJ2-3; TCRdb names TRBD1, which stays unverified in the absence of DNA. The CDR3 is 17 residues long. The CDR3 loop reads CASSIRGMSRAGDTQYF.

The CDR3 loop is CASSRRQLSGGSYNEQFF. This sequence joins TRBV5-8 and TRBJ2-1; absent DNA, TCRdb's TRBD1 call cannot be checked. The V gene's germline CDR1 is SGHTS and CDR2 YDEGEE. The CDR3 loop spans 18 amino acids.

The CDR3 reads CASMGGAMNTEAFF. The genes are TRBV2 and TRBJ1-1; no DNA is available, so the TRBD1 call from TCRdb remains unchecked. CDR1 and CDR2 from the germline V gene are SNHLY and FYNNEI. This CDR3 is 14 amino acids long.

V usage is TRBV20-1 and J usage is TRBJ1-1; no DNA is available, so the TRBD1 call from TCRdb remains unchecked. The germline V gene encodes CDR1 DFQATT and CDR2 SNEGSKA (reference sequence). The CDR3 spans 12 residues. CDR3 amino acids: CSGSQGVTEAFF.

The CDR3 here is CASSQDITGTGELFF. The rearrangement links TRBV4-3 to TRBJ2-2. Germline V lookup: CDR1 LGHNA, CDR2 YSLEER. The CDR3 covers 15 residues.

The J gene is TRBJ2-7, the V gene TRBV30; the D call of TRBD1 rests on TCRdb alone, since no DNA is present to check it. The CDR3 loop spans 12 amino acids. CDR1 GTSNPN and CDR2 SVGIG come from the germline V gene (reference sequence). The CDR3 protein is CAWRRWGREQYF.

This chain uses TRBV7-2 with TRBJ2-5. The CDR3 has 14 amino acids. In germline, CDR1 is SGHTA, CDR2 FQGNSA. CDR3 amino acids: CASSPRRTQETQYF.

The V and J genes are TRBV11-2 and TRBJ2-3; the TCRdb D gene call, TRBD1, has no DNA to confirm it. This CDR3 contains 15 residues. CDR1 SGHAT and CDR2 FQNNGV come from the germline V gene. CDR3 sequence: CASTPGGQHTDTQYF.

The chain has TRBV10-3 and TRBJ1-1; TCRdb's D call, TRBD1, is unchecked because there is no DNA. Germline V lookup: CDR1 ENHRY, CDR2 SYGVKD. The CDR3 has 14 amino acids. The CDR3: CAISESGGYTEAFF.

V is TRBV6-2 or TRBV6-3 and J is TRBJ2-5. Per germline, CDR1 MNHEY and CDR2 SVGEGT. The CDR3 sequence is 12 residues long. The CDR3: CASRLDEETQYF.

The chain couples TRBV5-1 to TRBJ2-1; the TRBD1 assignment by TCRdb is unverifiable without DNA. CDR3 length equals 16 residues. Per the germline V gene, CDR1 is SGHRS and CDR2 is YFSETQ. CDR3 amino acids: CASSLGGTAAYNEQFF.

This chain links TRBV10-3 with TRBJ2-2; the TRBD1 assignment by TCRdb is unverifiable without DNA. This CDR3 spans 14 amino acids. Germline CDR1 is ENHRY and CDR2 is SYGVKD. CDR3 sequence reads: CAIRGTGDGGELFF.

This sequence joins TRBV14 and TRBJ2-3; as DNA is missing, the TRBD2 call by TCRdb cannot be tested. Germline CDR1 SGHDN, CDR2 FVKESK. The CDR3 consists of 18 residues. The CDR3 here is CASSQEQVSSGGTDTQYF.

The gene calls are TRBV12-3 or TRBV12-4 and TRBJ2-1. CDR3 length: 11 amino acids. The CDR3 region is CASSRVPEQFF.

The chain recombines TRBV5-1 with TRBJ1-4. The CDR3 contains 15 residues. Germline lookup yields CDR1 SGHRS and CDR2 YFSETQ. This CDR3 is CASSLGGGVGEKLFF.